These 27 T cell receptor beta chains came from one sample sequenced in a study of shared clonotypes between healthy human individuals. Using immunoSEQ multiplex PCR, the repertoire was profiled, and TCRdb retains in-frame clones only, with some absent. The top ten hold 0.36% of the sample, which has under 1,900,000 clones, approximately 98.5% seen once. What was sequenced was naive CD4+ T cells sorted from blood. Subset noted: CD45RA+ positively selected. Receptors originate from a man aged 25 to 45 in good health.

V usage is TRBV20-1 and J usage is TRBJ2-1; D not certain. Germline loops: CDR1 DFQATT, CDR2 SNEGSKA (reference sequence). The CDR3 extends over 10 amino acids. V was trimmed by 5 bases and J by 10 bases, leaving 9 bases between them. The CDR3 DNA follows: TGCAGTGCTCGTAGCAGAGAGCAGTTCTTC. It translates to CSARSREQFF.

CDR3 nucleotides: TGTGCCAGCAGCCCTACCTGGAAGGCCGTTGATACGCAGTATTTT. Its protein is CASSPTWKAVDTQYF. The genes are TRBV7-2 and TRBJ2-3; D call uncertain. The CDR3 totals 15 residues. V was clipped by 5 bases and J by 6 bases, with 18 bases between them. CDR1 is SGHTA, CDR2 FQGNSA, per germline.

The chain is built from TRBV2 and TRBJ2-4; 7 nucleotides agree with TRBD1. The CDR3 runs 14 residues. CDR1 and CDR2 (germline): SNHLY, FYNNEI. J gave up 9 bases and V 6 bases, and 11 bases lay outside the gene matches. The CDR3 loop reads CASSDRTGWGIQYF. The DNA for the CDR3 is TGTGCCAGCAGCGACAGGACAGGATGGGGCATTCAGTACTTC.

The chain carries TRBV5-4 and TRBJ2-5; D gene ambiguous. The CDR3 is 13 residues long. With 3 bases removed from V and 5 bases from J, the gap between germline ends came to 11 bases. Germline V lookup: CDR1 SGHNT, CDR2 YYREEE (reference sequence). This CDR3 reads CASSSYPEETQYF. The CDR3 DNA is TGTGCCAGCAGCTCTTACCCAGAGGAGACCCAGTACTTC.

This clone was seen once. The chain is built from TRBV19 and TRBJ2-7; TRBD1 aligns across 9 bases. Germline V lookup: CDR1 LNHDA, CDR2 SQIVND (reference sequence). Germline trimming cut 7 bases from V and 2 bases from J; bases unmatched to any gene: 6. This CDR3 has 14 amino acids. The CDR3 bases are TGTGCCAGTACCACGACAGGGGGTACCTACGAGCAGTACTTC. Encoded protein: CASTTTGGTYEQYF.

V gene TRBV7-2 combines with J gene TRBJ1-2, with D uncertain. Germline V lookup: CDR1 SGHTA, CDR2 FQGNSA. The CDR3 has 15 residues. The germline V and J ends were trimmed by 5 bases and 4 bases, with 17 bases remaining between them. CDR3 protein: CASSHGPPAGYGYTF. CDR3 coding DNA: TGTGCCAGCAGCCACGGGCCTCCCGCAGGCTATGGCTACACCTTC.

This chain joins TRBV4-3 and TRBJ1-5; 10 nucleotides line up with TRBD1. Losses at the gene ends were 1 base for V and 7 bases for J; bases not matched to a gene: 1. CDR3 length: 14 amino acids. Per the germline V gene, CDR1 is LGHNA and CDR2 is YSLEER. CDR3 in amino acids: CASSQGTGGQPQHF. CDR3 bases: TGCGCCAGCAGCCAAGGGACAGGGGGACAGCCCCAGCATTTT.

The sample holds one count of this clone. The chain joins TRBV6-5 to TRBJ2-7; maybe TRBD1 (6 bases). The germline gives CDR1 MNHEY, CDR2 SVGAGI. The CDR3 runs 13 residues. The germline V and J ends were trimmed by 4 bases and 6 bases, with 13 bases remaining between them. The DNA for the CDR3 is TGTGCCAGCAGTTTTACAGGGTTTGGCGAGCAGTACTTC. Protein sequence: CASSFTGFGEQYF.

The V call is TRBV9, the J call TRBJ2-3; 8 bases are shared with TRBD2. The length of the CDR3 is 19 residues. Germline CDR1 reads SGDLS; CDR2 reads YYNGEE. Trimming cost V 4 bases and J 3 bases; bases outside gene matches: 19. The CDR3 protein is CASSPQHGGSGEGTDTQYF. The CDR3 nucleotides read TGTGCCAGCAGCCCCCAACACGGGGGTAGCGGGGAAGGTACAGATACGCAGTATTTT.

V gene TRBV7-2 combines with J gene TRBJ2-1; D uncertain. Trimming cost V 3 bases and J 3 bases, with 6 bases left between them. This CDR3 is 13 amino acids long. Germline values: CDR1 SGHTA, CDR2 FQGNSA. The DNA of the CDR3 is TGTGCCAGCAGCTTGTGGGGCTACAATGAGCAGTTCTTC. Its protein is CASSLWGYNEQFF.

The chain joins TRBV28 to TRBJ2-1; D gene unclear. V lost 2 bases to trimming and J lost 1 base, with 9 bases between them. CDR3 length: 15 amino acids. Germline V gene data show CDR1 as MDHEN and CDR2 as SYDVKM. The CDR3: CASSLRMVSYNEQFF. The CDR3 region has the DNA TGTGCCAGCAGTTTACGAATGGTGTCCTACAATGAGCAGTTCTTC.

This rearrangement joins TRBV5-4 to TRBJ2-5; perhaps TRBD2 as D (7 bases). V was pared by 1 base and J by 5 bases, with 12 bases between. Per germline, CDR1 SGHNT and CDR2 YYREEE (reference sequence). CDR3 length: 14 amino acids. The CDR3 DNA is TGTGCCAGCAGCTTGCGGGGGGCTCGGGAGACCCAGTACTTC. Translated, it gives CASSLRGARETQYF.

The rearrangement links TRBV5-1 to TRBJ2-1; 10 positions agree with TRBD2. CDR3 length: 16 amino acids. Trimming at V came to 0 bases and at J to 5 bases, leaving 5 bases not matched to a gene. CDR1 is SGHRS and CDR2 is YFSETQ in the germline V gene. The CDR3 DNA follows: TGCGCCAGCAGCTTGGCCGGGACTAGCGTTGACAATGAGCAGTTCTTC. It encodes CASSLAGTSVDNEQFF. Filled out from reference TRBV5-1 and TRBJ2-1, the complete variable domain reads KAGVTQTPRYLIKTRGQQVTLSCSPISGHRSVSWYQQTPGQGLQFLFEYFSETQRNKGNFPGRFSGRQFSNSRSEMNVSTLELGDSALYLCASSLAGTSVDNEQFFGPGTRLTVL.

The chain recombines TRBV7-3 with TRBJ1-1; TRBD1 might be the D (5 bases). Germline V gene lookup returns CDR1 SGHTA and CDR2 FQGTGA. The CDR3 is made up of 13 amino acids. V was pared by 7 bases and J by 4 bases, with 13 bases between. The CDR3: CASTRARGTEAFF. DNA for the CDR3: TGTGCCAGCACTAGGGCGAGGGGCACTGAAGCTTTCTTT.

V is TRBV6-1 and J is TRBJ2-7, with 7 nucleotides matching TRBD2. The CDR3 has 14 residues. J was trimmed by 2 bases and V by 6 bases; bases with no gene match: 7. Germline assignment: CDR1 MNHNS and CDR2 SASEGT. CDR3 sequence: CASSPRSGAYEQYF. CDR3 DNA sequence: TGTGCCAGCAGCCCCAGGAGCGGGGCCTACGAGCAGTACTTC.

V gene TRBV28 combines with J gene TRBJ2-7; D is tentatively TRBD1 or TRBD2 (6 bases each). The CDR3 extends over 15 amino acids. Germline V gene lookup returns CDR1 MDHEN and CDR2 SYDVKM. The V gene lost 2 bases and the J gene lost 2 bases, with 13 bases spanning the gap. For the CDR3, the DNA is TGTGCCAGCAGTTTACGCGGGACATCTACCTACGAGCAGTACTTC. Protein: CASSLRGTSTYEQYF.

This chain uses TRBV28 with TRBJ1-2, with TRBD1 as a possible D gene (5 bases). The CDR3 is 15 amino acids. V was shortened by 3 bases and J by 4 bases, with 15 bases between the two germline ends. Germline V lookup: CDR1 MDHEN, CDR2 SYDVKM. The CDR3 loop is CASSFGDRLRYGYTF. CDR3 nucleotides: TGTGCCAGCAGTTTTGGGGACCGGCTCCGCTATGGCTACACCTTC.

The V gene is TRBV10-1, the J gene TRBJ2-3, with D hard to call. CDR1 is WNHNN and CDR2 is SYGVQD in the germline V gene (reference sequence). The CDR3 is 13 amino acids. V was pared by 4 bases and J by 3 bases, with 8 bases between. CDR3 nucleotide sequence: TGCGCCAGCAGTGCCAGAGCGACAGATACGCAGTATTTT. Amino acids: CASSARATDTQYF.

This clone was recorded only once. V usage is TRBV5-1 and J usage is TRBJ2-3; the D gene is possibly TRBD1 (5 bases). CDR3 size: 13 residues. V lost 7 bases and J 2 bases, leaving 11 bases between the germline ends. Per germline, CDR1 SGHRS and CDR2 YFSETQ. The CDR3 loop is CASYLGHTDTQYF. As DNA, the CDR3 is TGCGCCAGCTACCTAGGACACACAGATACGCAGTATTTT.

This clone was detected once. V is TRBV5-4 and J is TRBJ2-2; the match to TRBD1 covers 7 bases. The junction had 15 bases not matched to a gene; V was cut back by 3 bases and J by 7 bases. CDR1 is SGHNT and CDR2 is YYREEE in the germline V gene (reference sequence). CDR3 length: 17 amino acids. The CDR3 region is CASSSGRGSVRGGELFF. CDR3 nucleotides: TGTGCCAGCAGCTCTGGCAGGGGGAGCGTCCGTGGCGGGGAGCTGTTTTTT.

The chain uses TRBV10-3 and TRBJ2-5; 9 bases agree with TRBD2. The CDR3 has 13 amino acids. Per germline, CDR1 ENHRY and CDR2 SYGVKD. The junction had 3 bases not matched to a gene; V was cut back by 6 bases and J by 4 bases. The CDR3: CAISQTSGETQYF. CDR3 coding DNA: TGTGCCATCAGCCAGACTAGCGGAGAGACCCAGTACTTC.

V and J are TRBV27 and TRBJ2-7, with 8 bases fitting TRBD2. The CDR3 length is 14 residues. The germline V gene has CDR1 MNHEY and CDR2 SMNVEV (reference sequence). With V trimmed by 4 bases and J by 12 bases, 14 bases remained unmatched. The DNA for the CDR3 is TGTGCCAGCAGTTCTCAGGCAGCGGGAGTGGGGCGGTACTTC. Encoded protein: CASSSQAAGVGRYF.

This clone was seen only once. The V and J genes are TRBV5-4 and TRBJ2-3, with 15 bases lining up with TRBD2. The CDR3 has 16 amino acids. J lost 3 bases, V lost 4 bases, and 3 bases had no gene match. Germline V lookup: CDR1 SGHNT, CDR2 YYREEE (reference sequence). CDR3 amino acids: CASSPGTSGRTDTQYF. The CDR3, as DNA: TGTGCCAGCAGCCCCGGGACTAGCGGGAGGACAGATACGCAGTATTTT.

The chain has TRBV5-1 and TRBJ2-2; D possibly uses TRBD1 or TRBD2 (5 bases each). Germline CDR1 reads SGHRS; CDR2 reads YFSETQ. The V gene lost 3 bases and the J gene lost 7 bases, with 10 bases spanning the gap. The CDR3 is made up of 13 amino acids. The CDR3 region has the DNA TGCGCCAGCAGCTCCGTGGGGGTCGGGGAGCTGTTTTTT. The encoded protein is CASSSVGVGELFF.

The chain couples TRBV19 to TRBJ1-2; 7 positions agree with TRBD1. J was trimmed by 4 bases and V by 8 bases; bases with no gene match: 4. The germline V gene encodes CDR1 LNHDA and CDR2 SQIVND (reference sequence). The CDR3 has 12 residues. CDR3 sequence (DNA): TGTGCCAGTGGCCGGACAGGCTATGGCTACACCTTC. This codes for CASGRTGYGYTF.

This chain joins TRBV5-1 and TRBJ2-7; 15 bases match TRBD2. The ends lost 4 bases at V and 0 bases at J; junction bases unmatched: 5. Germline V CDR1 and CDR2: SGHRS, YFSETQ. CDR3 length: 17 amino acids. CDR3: CASSQGLAGGSSYEQYF. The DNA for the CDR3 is TGCGCCAGCAGCCAGGGACTAGCGGGAGGAAGCTCCTACGAGCAGTACTTC.

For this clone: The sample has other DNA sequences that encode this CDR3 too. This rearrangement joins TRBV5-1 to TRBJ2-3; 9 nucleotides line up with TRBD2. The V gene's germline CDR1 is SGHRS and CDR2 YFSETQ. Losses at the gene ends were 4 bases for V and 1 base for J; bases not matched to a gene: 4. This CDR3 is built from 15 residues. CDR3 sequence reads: CASSALAGGTDTQYF. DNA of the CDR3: TGCGCCAGCAGCGCACTAGCGGGCGGCACAGATACGCAGTATTTT. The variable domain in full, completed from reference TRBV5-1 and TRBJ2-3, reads KAGVTQTPRYLIKTRGQQVTLSCSPISGHRSVSWYQQTPGQGLQFLFEYFSETQRNKGNFPGRFSGRQFSNSRSEMNVSTLELGDSALYLCASSALAGGTDTQYFGPGTRLTVL.